This TCR beta chain came from a study of cytomegalovirus exposure and HLA in healthy donors. The germline V and J ends were trimmed by 6 bases and 6 bases, with 17 bases remaining between them. Germline CDR1 is SQVTM and CDR2 is ANQGSEA. The CDR3 totals 14 residues. PCR was performed using 60 Vbeta and 13 Jbeta primers. This table comes from immunoSEQ multiplex PCR, and its TCRdb copy is limited to in-frame clones, with some not included. This sample carries 99,000 or so clones, 75% to 85% of them seen once, and the ten largest clones take approximately 2.2%. The sequenced material came from PBMCs. The V and J genes are TRBV29-1 and TRBJ1-4; D gene unclear. The TCR sequence derives from a man aged 25 to 45 in good health and CMV-seronegative. The CDR3 sequence is CSVKPATRDEKLFF. CDR3 in DNA: TGCAGCGTGAAGCCGGCCACCCGGGATGAAAAACTGTTTTTT.